Listed below are T cell receptor beta chains from one sample, sequenced in a study of blood T cell repertoires in COVID-19. Measured with immunoSEQ multiplex PCR; TCRdb has only the in-frame clones, and not every one. The sample lists roughly 410,000 clones, about 91% occurring once. Sequences were obtained from peripheral blood. The source is a woman aged 40 to 50 with COVID-19, enrolled during active disease. The CDR3 runs from the conserved cysteine through the conserved F or W. The D gene is left open where the match is weak. Size is omitted from some rows. Given values are once, few, many or a class for expanded clones.

j_gene: TRBJ1-2
abundance: NA
v_gene: TRBV5-4
d_gene: NA
CDR3nt: TGTGCCAGCACTCTTTTTGGACAGAAGGGTGGCTACACCTTC
CDR3aa: CASTLFGQKGGYTF

j_gene: TRBJ1-2
abundance: NA
v_gene: TRBV7-9
d_gene: TRBD1
CDR3nt: TGTGCCAGCAGCTTAGTTCAAGGACAGGGGGCTGGCTACACCTTC
CDR3aa: CASSLVQGQGAGYTF

j_gene: TRBJ1-6
abundance: NA
v_gene: TRBV30
d_gene: NA
CDR3nt: TGTGCCTGGAGGGCTCGGATAGGGGCCCACCCTGGGAATTCACCCCTCCACTTT
CDR3aa: CAWRARIGAHPGNSPLHF

j_gene: TRBJ2-5
abundance: once
v_gene: TRBV7-9
d_gene: TRBD1
CDR3nt: TGTGCCAGCAGCTTAGAAGGGACAGCCAAAGAGACCCAGTACTTC
CDR3aa: CASSLEGTAKETQYF

j_gene: TRBJ1-2
abundance: NA
v_gene: TRBV7-9
d_gene: NA
CDR3nt: TGTGCCAGCAGCTTACCCCAGGAAAACTATGGCTACACCTTC
CDR3aa: CASSLPQENYGYTF

j_gene: TRBJ1-5
abundance: NA
v_gene: TRBV11-3
d_gene: TRBD1
CDR3nt: TGTGCCAGCATCGATACGGGACAGGGCGCCGTTCAGCCCCAGCATTTT
CDR3aa: CASIDTGQGAVQPQHF

j_gene: TRBJ1-6
abundance: once
v_gene: TRBV9
d_gene: NA
CDR3nt: TGTGCCAGCAGCCCACAGGTCCTGAGCTCCTATAATTCACCCCTCCACTTT
CDR3aa: CASSPQVLSSYNSPLHF

j_gene: TRBJ1-1
abundance: NA
v_gene: TRBV27
d_gene: TRBD1
CDR3nt: TGTGCCAGCAGCTTGACAGGGGCCCACACTGAAGCTTTCTTT
CDR3aa: CASSLTGAHTEAFF

j_gene: TRBJ2-1
abundance: NA
v_gene: TRBV4-3
d_gene: TRBD2
CDR3nt: TGCGCCAGCAGCCAAGACGCTAGCGGGAGGGCCGGGACGGTGTTCTTC
CDR3aa: CASSQDASGRAGTVFF

j_gene: TRBJ2-7
abundance: NA
v_gene: TRBV7-3
d_gene: TRBD1
CDR3nt: TGTGCCAGCAGCTTAGGGGACAGCTACGAGCAGTACTTC
CDR3aa: CASSLGDSYEQYF

j_gene: TRBJ2-3
abundance: NA
v_gene: TRBV25-1
d_gene: TRBD2
CDR3nt: TGTGCCAGCAGTGACCCGACGGGACTAGTATCAGATACGCAGTATTTT
CDR3aa: CASSDPTGLVSDTQYF

j_gene: TRBJ1-2
abundance: NA
v_gene: TRBV9
d_gene: NA
CDR3nt: TGTGCCAGCAGTCTGGACAGCTATGGCTACACCTTC
CDR3aa: CASSLDSYGYTF

j_gene: TRBJ2-2
abundance: NA
v_gene: TRBV5-6
d_gene: NA
CDR3nt: TGTGCCAGCAGCTTTGTACTGCTGAACACCGGGGAGCTGTTTTTT
CDR3aa: CASSFVLLNTGELFF

j_gene: TRBJ2-7
abundance: NA
v_gene: TRBV30
d_gene: TRBD2
CDR3nt: TGTGCCTGCAGGGGACTAGCAGTTTACGAGCAGTACTTC
CDR3aa: CACRGLAVYEQYF

j_gene: TRBJ2-2
abundance: NA
v_gene: TRBV19
d_gene: TRBD1
CDR3nt: TGTGCCAGTAAAGACAGGGAGAACACCGGGGAGCTGTTTTTT
CDR3aa: CASKDRENTGELFF

j_gene: TRBJ1-5
abundance: NA
v_gene: TRBV27
d_gene: NA
CDR3nt: TGTGCCAGCAGTTTATCGGCAGGCCGAAGCAATCAGCCCCAGCATTTT
CDR3aa: CASSLSAGRSNQPQHF

j_gene: TRBJ2-3
abundance: NA
v_gene: TRBV19
d_gene: NA
CDR3nt: TGTGCCAGTAGTATGGGGGCCTTACCTAGCACAGATACGCAGTATTTT
CDR3aa: CASSMGALPSTDTQYF

j_gene: TRBJ1-4
abundance: NA
v_gene: TRBV4-2
d_gene: TRBD1
CDR3nt: TGTGCCAGCAGCCCGCCGGGACAGGGGGGAGAAAAACTGTTTTTT
CDR3aa: CASSPPGQGGEKLFF